These 29 T cell receptor beta chains came from one sample sequenced in a study of blood T cell repertoires in COVID-19 (dated by TCRdb to the early 2020s). Library preparation employed the immunoSEQ multiplex PCR assay. TCRdb took over this immuneACCESS table, retaining in-frame rearrangements with V and J assigned. Such tables are incomplete; in checked studies, under half of the missing clones stem from an unresolved V gene, and the remainder is unexplained. Within this sample are under 200,000 clones, with approximately 80% of them counted one time only. The ten most abundant clones make up more than 3% of the sample. Sequencing used PBMCs or T cells enriched from blood (not recorded which). The receptors stem from an older woman who had recovered from COVID-19.

The chain carries TRBV19 and TRBJ1-5; 7 bases fit TRBD1. CDR3 size: 17 residues. With V trimmed by 5 bases and J by 0 bases, 10 bases remained unmatched. Germline CDR1 is LNHDA and CDR2 is SQIVND (reference sequence). The CDR3, as DNA: TGTGCCAGTAGTGGGGAGGACAGGTTTTATAGCAATCAGCCCCAGCATTTT. The encoded protein is CASSGEDRFYSNQPQHF.

Note on this clone: Germline and junction disagree at one end, which may indicate a read error. This chain links TRBV12-3 or TRBV12-4 with TRBJ2-4, with D uncertain. The CDR3 spans 10 residues. CDR3 sequence (DNA): TGTGCCAGCAGTTTAATCAGGCGTGACTTC. It encodes CASSLIRRDF.

The chain couples TRBV28 to TRBJ1-2; D might be TRBD1 (5 bases). Deletions cut 6 bases from V and 5 bases from J, with 10 bases between. Per germline, CDR1 MDHEN and CDR2 SYDVKM. CDR3 length: 12 residues. The CDR3 sequence is CASSEDRYGYTF. CDR3 nucleotides: TGTGCCAGCAGCGAAGACAGATATGGCTACACCTTC.

This clone was seen a few times. The rearrangement uses TRBV11-3 and TRBJ2-1, with D uncertain. Germline V gives CDR1 SGHNT, CDR2 YENEEA. Between the trimmed V and J ends, which lost 1 base and 7 bases, there was a span of 8 bases. This CDR3 is built from 13 residues. The DNA for the CDR3 is TGTGCCAGCAGCTTAGCCGCCGGTAATGAGCAGTTCTTC. Its protein product is CASSLAAGNEQFF.

V gene TRBV5-1 combines with J gene TRBJ1-1; 8 bases agree with TRBD1. This CDR3 comprises 17 residues. V lost 4 bases to trimming and J lost 4 bases; unmatched junction nucleotides: 15. Germline CDR1 SGHRS, CDR2 YFSETQ. CDR3 protein: CASSGRTGPNRFTEAFF. In DNA form, the CDR3 reads TGCGCCAGCAGCGGGCGGACAGGGCCAAACCGCTTCACTGAAGCTTTCTTT.

V gene TRBV27 combines with J gene TRBJ2-3, with TRBD2 matching over 8 bases. This CDR3 has 16 residues. The V segment lost 8 bases and the J segment 0 bases; nucleotides outside the gene matches: 10. Germline values: CDR1 MNHEY, CDR2 SMNVEV (reference sequence). Written as DNA, the CDR3 is TGTGCCAGCCTTAAATCGGGGGGGCCTAGCACAGATACGCAGTATTTT. It encodes CASLKSGGPSTDTQYF.

This rearrangement joins TRBV10-3 to TRBJ2-7, with a weak D call TRBD1 (6 bases). CDR1 ENHRY and CDR2 SYGVKD come from the germline V gene. The CDR3 runs to 12 residues. V gave up 11 bases and J gave up 6 bases, with 17 bases separating them. The CDR3 protein is CAAAGEELEQYF. In DNA form, the CDR3 reads TGTGCCGCGGCAGGGGAAGAACTCGAGCAGTACTTC.

The J gene is TRBJ2-1, the V gene TRBV7-2, with 8 bases that match TRBD2. Germline CDR1 and CDR2: SGHTA and FQGNSA. Unmatched junction bases numbered 1, after V lost 1 base and J lost 5 bases. This CDR3 has 14 amino acids. The CDR3 reads CASSLELADNEQFF. CDR3 nucleotides: TGTGCCAGCAGCTTAGAACTAGCGGACAATGAGCAGTTCTTC.

The V gene is TRBV11-1, the J gene TRBJ2-4, with TRBD2 as a possible D gene (5 bases). This CDR3 is 16 amino acids long. CDR1 and CDR2 (germline): SGHAT, FQDESV (reference sequence). Trimming pared 1 base from V and 5 bases from J, leaving 15 bases between. This CDR3 is CASSLGGSGNQNIQYF. In DNA, the CDR3 is TGTGCCAGCAGCTTAGGAGGATCGGGAAACCAAAACATTCAGTACTTC. The full variable domain, rest sourced from reference TRBV11-1 and TRBJ2-4, is EAEVAQSPRYKITEKSQAVAFWCDPISGHATLYWYRQILGQGPELLVQFQDESVVDDSQLPKDRFSAERLKGVDSTLKIQPAELGDSAMYLCASSLGGSGNQNIQYFGAGTRLSVL.

This chain links TRBV5-4 with TRBJ1-2; possible D gene TRBD1, 6 bases. Germline CDR1 and CDR2: SGHNT and YYREEE (reference sequence). With 4 bases removed from V and 0 bases from J, the gap between germline ends came to 16 bases. The CDR3 has 16 amino acids. CDR3 residues: CASSTMAYRANYGYTF. CDR3 in DNA: TGTGCCAGCAGCACTATGGCGTACAGGGCTAACTATGGCTACACCTTC.

V is TRBV18 and J is TRBJ2-3; TRBD1 aligns across 12 bases. Germline CDR1 is KGHSH and CDR2 is LQKENI. After removal of 5 bases from V and 4 bases from J, the junction contained 13 bases not matched to a gene. The CDR3 consists of 18 residues. This chain's CDR3 is CASSSQPGQGAGADTQYF. DNA for the CDR3: TGTGCCAGCTCATCCCAACCGGGACAGGGGGCCGGCGCAGATACGCAGTATTTT.

The gene calls are TRBV2 and TRBJ2-7; D gene unclear. V shed 2 bases and J shed 3 bases, with 2 bases lying between them. This CDR3 comprises 11 residues. Per the germline V gene, CDR1 is SNHLY and CDR2 is FYNNEI. The CDR3 nucleotides read TGTGCCAGCAGTGAACTCTACGAGCAGTACTTC. Amino acids: CASSELYEQYF.

The rearrangement uses TRBV7-6 and TRBJ2-5; no reliable D call. Germline V gene data show CDR1 as SGHVS and CDR2 as FNYEAQ. The V end lost 1 base, the J end lost 5 bases, and 5 bases lay between the germline ends. The CDR3 consists of 12 residues. The CDR3 reads CASSLVLETQYF. The CDR3 DNA reads as TGTGCCAGCAGCTTAGTCCTGGAGACCCAGTACTTC.

This clone appeared once. The chain couples TRBV4-1 to TRBJ2-7, with a tentative D call TRBD1 (6 bases). V lost 1 base and J 5 bases, leaving 15 bases between the germline ends. Germline CDR1 and CDR2: MGHRA and YSYEKL. This CDR3 has 15 amino acids. The CDR3 DNA is TGCGCCAGCAGCCAAGTTCCAGGGGCCATGGACGAGCAGTACTTC. Translated, it gives CASSQVPGAMDEQYF.

This chain uses TRBV9 with TRBJ2-1; 8 bases fit TRBD2. Germline V lookup: CDR1 SGDLS, CDR2 YYNGEE. Trimming removed 0 bases from V and 7 bases from J; junction bases left unmatched: 6. This CDR3 is 15 amino acids long. CDR3 in amino acids: CASSVDGGALNEQFF. CDR3 bases: TGTGCCAGCAGCGTAGACGGGGGGGCCTTAAATGAGCAGTTCTTC.

The V call is TRBV25-1, the J call TRBJ1-1; D gene uncertain. The CDR3 has 15 amino acids. CDR1 MGHDK and CDR2 SYGVNS come from the germline V gene. Trimming took off 4 bases at V and 0 bases at J, with 12 bases between the two ends. CDR3 protein: CASSGSGSMNTEAFF. The CDR3 region has the DNA TGTGCCAGCAGTGGCTCGGGATCTATGAACACTGAAGCTTTCTTT.

This clone was observed a few times. The chain recombines TRBV19 with TRBJ2-1; D is perhaps TRBD2 (5 bases). Deletions cut 1 base from V and 4 bases from J, with 8 bases between. This CDR3 has 14 amino acids. The germline gives CDR1 LNHDA, CDR2 SQIVND (reference sequence). DNA of the CDR3: TGTGCCAGTAGTATAGGTGGACTTTACAATGAGCAGTTCTTC. This sequence encodes CASSIGGLYNEQFF.

The chain recombines TRBV6-1 with TRBJ2-6; 7 positions match TRBD2. Trimming took 2 bases from V and 1 from J; bases not matched to a gene: 8. The length of the CDR3 is 18 residues. CDR1 and CDR2 from the germline V gene are MNHNS and SASEGT. For the CDR3, the DNA is TGTGCCAGCAGTGAATTTCCCGGGAGGCAATCTGGGGCCAACGTCCTGACTTTC. Its protein product is CASSEFPGRQSGANVLTF.

Points on this clone: Other DNA variants within this sample encode the same CDR3. The genes are TRBV6-1 and TRBJ1-2, with D maybe TRBD1 (5 bases). The CDR3 has 12 amino acids. The germline V gene has CDR1 MNHNS and CDR2 SASEGT. Trimming left V 1 base short and J 8 bases short, with 8 bases between. The CDR3 here is CASSEGGYGYTF. Here the CDR3 DNA reads TGTGCCAGCAGTGAAGGGGGCTACGGCTACACCTTC.

This sequence joins TRBV7-2 and TRBJ2-7, with D perhaps matching TRBD1 (6 bases). Germline V gene data show CDR1 as SGHTA and CDR2 as FQGNSA. The ends were cut back, 3 bases at V and 0 bases at J, with 12 bases in the middle. The CDR3 sequence is 15 residues long. DNA for the CDR3: TGTGCCAGCAGCTTGAGGGGGATCAGCTCCTACGAGCAGTACTTC. Translating gives CASSLRGISSYEQYF.

V and J are TRBV5-6 and TRBJ2-7; 7 positions match TRBD2. Trimming at V came to 3 bases and at J to 7 bases, leaving 13 bases not matched to a gene. The germline V gene encodes CDR1 SGHDT and CDR2 YYEEEE. The CDR3 spans 15 residues. CDR3 region: CASSSPRGVGGEQYF. The DNA for the CDR3 is TGTGCCAGCAGCTCCCCCCGGGGGGTCGGTGGGGAGCAGTACTTC. The full variable domain, with the rest looked up from reference TRBV5-6 and TRBJ2-7, is DAGVTQSPTHLIKTRGQQVTLRCSPKSGHDTVSWYQQALGQGPQFIFQYYEEEERQRGNFPDRFSGHQFPNYSSELNVNALLLGDSALYLCASSSPRGVGGEQYFGPGTRLTVT.

Written as DNA, the CDR3 is TGTGCCAGCAGTTGGGGACAGGGGGTAGCCAAAAACATTCAGTACTTC. It codes for CASSWGQGVAKNIQYF. V usage is TRBV6-5 and J usage is TRBJ2-4; 11 bases are a match to TRBD1. V gave up 4 bases and J gave up 0 bases; unmatched junction bases: 2. The CDR3 is made up of 16 amino acids. Germline CDR1 and CDR2: MNHEY and SVGAGI.

V gene TRBV5-1 combines with J gene TRBJ2-5; tentative D call: TRBD1 (5 bases). Germline CDR1 SGHRS, CDR2 YFSETQ. Deletions cut 6 bases from V and 3 bases from J, with 12 bases between. The CDR3 loop spans 13 amino acids. CDR3 residues: CASTTAAEETQYF. The CDR3 DNA sequence: TGCGCCAGCACGACAGCAGCTGAAGAGACCCAGTACTTC.

The V and J genes are TRBV7-2 and TRBJ2-7; 7 bases fit TRBD2. The germline gives CDR1 SGHTA, CDR2 FQGNSA. The CDR3 spans 14 residues. Losses at the gene ends were 6 bases for V and 2 bases for J; bases not matched to a gene: 7. CDR3 in amino acids: CASSLLAATYEQYF. The CDR3 bases are TGTGCCAGCAGTCTCCTAGCGGCTACCTACGAGCAGTACTTC.

The chain uses TRBV6-6 and TRBJ1-6; no reliable D call. Germline CDR1 MNHNY, CDR2 SVGAGI (reference sequence). The V end lost 4 bases, the J end lost 10 bases, and 14 bases lay between the germline ends. CDR3 length: 14 residues. CDR3 region: CASSSDGLRSPLHF. In nucleotides, the CDR3 is TGTGCCAGCAGTTCGGACGGACTTCGGTCACCCCTCCACTTT.

This chain uses TRBV29-1 with TRBJ2-7; 9 bases map to TRBD1. With V trimmed by 7 bases and J by 3 bases, 4 bases remained unmatched. Germline-derived CDR1 and CDR2 are SQVTM and ANQGSEA. The length of the CDR3 is 12 residues. The CDR3 nucleotides read TGCAGCGCCAGACAGGGGGTCTACGAGCAGTACTTC. Translating gives CSARQGVYEQYF.

V usage is TRBV6-5 and J usage is TRBJ1-3; D call uncertain. V was pared by 0 bases and J by 0 bases, with 6 bases between. The CDR3 consists of 15 residues. Germline CDR1 MNHEY, CDR2 SVGAGI. The CDR3 region has the DNA TGTGCCAGCAGTTACTCGTGGCTCTCTGGAAACACCATATATTTT. Residues: CASSYSWLSGNTIYF.

The rearrangement joins TRBV29-1 to TRBJ1-1; no firm D call. The CDR3 has 11 residues. V shed 7 bases and J shed 6 bases, with 12 bases lying between them. Germline-derived CDR1 and CDR2 are SQVTM and ANQGSEA. The CDR3 region has the DNA TGCAGCGGCTCCCAGAGCGCTGAAGCTTTCTTT. It yields the protein CSGSQSAEAFF. Together with reference TRBV29-1 and TRBJ1-1, the CDR3 gives the full variable domain: SAVISQKPSRDICQRGTSLTIQCQVDSQVTMMFWYRQQPGQSLTLIATANQGSEATYESGFVIDKFPISRPNLTFSTLTVSNMSPEDSSIYLCSGSQSAEAFFGQGTRLTVV.

This clone was detected only once. The CDR3 sequence: CASSNGHSSGNTIYF. The CDR3 nucleotides are TGTGCCAGCAGCAACGGCCACAGCTCTGGAAACACCATATATTTT. The chain is built from TRBV3-1 (or the pseudogene TRBV3-2) and TRBJ1-3; D gene unclear. Trimming removed 5 bases at V and 0 bases at J, with 11 bases between. Germline lookup yields CDR1 LGHDT and CDR2 YNNKEL (reference sequence). The length of the CDR3 is 15 residues.